What follows is one TCR beta chain and its context. The CDR3 covers 16 residues. CDR1 is MNHEY, CDR2 SVGEGT, per germline. With 0 bases removed from V and 4 bases from J, the gap between germline ends came to 13 bases. Sequenced by immunoSEQ multiplex PCR; TCRdb stores in-frame clones only, minus some. Found here are approximately 460,000 clones, nearly 90% of them singletons; the top ten hold about 1.5%. The sample belongs to a study of Ad26.COV2.S vaccination and SARS-CoV-2 variants. Study information: Donor was assigned to the Ad26.COV2.S arm of trial COV1001. Doses of Ad26.COV2.S were injected into muscle once or twice, 56 days apart.

Treatment described: roughly 18 received Ad26.COV2.S at low or high dose, single or two shots; about 5 received placebo; per-sample allocation not given. Sampling was performed 63 days after the first vaccine or placebo injection. The TCR originated in a person between 18 and 65 years old who received the Ad26.COV2.S COVID-19 vaccine or a placebo. The sequencing used peripheral blood, collected in a trial of Ad26.COV2.S vaccine versus placebo. The chain combines TRBV6-2 or TRBV6-3 with TRBJ2-1, with TRBD2 as a possible D gene (7 bases). The CDR3 sequence is CASSYSTGGSYNEQFF. DNA for the CDR3: TGTGCCAGCAGTTACTCGACGGGGGGCTCGTACAATGAGCAGTTCTTC.